This T cell receptor beta chain was found in a study of blood T cell repertoires in COVID-19. Overall study: Collection of acute and convalescent COVID-19 samples took place in the United States, Italy and Spain. PBMCs, B-cell-depleted T cells, or T cells provided the cDNA or gDNA that made up the material.

The CDR3 spans 16 residues. Germline V gene data show CDR1 as MGHRA and CDR2 as YSYEKL. J gave up 3 bases and V 0 bases, and 8 bases lay outside the gene matches. Per the authors' pipeline: Using reference gene primer amplification, nucleated cell counts were estimated. Some clones are missing from TCRdb's copy, which holds only in-frame ones; the method was immunoSEQ multiplex PCR. V and J calls and clone size are those listed in that table; D and trimming were worked out from the DNA. The data contain fewer than 200,000 clones, more than 70% of them singletons. The clonotype was recovered from a woman in her sixties with acute or convalescent COVID-19. Sequencing was performed on peripheral blood. This chain connects TRBV4-1 to TRBJ2-7; 7 bases match TRBD1. CDR3 DNA: TGCGCCAGCAGCCAAGATTCCACAGGGGCAGACTACGAGCAGTACTTC. Translated: CASSQDSTGADYEQYF.